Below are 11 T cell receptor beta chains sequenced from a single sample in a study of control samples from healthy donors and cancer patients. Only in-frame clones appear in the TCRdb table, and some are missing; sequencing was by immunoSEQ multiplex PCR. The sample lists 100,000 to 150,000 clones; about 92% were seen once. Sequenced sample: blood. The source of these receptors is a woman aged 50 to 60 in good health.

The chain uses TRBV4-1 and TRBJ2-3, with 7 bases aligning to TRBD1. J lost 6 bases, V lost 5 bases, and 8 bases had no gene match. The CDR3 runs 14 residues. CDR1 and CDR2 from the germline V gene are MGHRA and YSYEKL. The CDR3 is CASSFGTVADTQYF. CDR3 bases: TGCGCCAGCAGCTTCGGGACAGTAGCGGATACGCAGTATTTT.

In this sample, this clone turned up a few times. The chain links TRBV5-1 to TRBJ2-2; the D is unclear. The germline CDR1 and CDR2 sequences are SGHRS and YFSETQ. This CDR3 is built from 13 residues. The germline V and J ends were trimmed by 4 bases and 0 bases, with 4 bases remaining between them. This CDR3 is CASSPSNTGELFF. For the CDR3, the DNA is TGCGCCAGCAGCCCCTCGAACACCGGGGAGCTGTTTTTT.

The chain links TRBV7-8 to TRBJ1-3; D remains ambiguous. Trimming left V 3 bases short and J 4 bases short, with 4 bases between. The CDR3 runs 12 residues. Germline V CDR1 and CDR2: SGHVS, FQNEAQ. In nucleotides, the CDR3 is TGTGCCAGCAGCTTCTCCGGAAACACCATATATTTT. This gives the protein CASSFSGNTIYF.

DNA for the CDR3: TGTGCCAGCTCACCGGACCAAGGCTATGGCTACACCTTC. This gives the protein CASSPDQGYGYTF. The rearrangement uses TRBV18 and TRBJ1-2; D not resolved. The CDR3 has 13 amino acids. Per the germline V gene, CDR1 is KGHSH and CDR2 is LQKENI. Trimming took off 3 bases at V and 4 bases at J, with 9 bases between the two ends.

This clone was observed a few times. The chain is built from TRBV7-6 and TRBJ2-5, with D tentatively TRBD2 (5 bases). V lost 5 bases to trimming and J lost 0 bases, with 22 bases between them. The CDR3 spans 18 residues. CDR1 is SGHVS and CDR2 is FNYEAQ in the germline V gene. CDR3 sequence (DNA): TGTGCCAGCAGCCCAGAGCCGGGGTCGTCAGCCTACCAAGAGACCCAGTACTTC. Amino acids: CASSPEPGSSAYQETQYF.

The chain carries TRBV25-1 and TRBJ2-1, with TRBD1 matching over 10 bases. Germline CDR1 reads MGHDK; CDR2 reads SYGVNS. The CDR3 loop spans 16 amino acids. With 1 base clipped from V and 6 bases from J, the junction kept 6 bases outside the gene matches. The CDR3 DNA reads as TGTGCCAGCAGTGAATTTGGGGGGACAGGGGTCAATGAGCAGTTCTTC. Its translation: CASSEFGGTGVNEQFF.

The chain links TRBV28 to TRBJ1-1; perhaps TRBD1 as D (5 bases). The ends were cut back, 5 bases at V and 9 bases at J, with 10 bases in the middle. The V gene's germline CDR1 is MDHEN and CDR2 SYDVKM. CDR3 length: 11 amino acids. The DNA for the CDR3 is TGTGCCAGCAGTATCAGGGTAAAAGCTTTCTTT. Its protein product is CASSIRVKAFF.

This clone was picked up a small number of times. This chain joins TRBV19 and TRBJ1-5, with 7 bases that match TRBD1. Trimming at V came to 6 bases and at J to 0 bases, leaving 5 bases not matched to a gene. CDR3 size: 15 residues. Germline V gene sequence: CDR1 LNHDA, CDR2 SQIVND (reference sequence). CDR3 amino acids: CASSPTGFSNQPQHF. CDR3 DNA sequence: TGTGCCAGTAGCCCGACAGGGTTTAGCAATCAGCCCCAGCATTTT. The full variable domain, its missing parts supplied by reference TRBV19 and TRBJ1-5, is DGGITQSPKYLFRKEGQNVTLSCEQNLNHDAMYWYRQDPGQGLRLIYYSQIVNDFQKGDIAEGYSVSREKKESFPLTVTSAQKNPTAFYLCASSPTGFSNQPQHFGDGTRLSIL.

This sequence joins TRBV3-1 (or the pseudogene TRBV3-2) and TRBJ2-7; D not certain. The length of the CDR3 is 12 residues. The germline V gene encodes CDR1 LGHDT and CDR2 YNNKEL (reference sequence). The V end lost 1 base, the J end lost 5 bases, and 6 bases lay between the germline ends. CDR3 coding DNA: TGTGCCAGCAGCCAAGGTAGGAACGAGCAGTACTTC. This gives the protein CASSQGRNEQYF.

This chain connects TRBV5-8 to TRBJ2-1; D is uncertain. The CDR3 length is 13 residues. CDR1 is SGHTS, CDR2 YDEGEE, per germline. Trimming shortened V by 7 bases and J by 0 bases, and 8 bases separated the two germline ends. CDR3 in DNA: TGTGCCAGCTGCTACAGCTCCTACAATGAGCAGTTCTTC. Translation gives CASCYSSYNEQFF.

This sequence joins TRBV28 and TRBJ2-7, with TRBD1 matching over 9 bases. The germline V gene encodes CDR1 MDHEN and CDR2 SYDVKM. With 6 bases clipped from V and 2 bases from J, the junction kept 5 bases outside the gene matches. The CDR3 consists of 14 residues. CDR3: CASSPGQGPYEQYF. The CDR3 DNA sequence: TGTGCCAGCAGCCCGGGACAGGGACCCTACGAGCAGTACTTC.